Below, 6 T cell receptor beta chains from the same sample are listed, as sequenced in a study of CD8 T cells in ankylosing spondylitis. TCRdb reanalysed the 5' RACE reads using MiXCR and keeps one entry per CDR3 protein. The sample records some 140,000 distinct CDR3 sequences, approximately 7.3% being singletons. The specimen was blood, either unsorted or a sorted T cell fraction (not recorded which). All receptors come from a female donor with ankylosing spondylitis or in good health (not recorded which).

This clonotype has more than one count but fewer than ten. The CDR3 DNA reads TGCGCCAGCAGCCAAGCGTTGAGTTCACCTAACTATGGCTACACCTTC. It is translated as CASSQALSSPNYGYTF. V and J are TRBV4-3 and TRBJ1-2; D remains ambiguous. CDR1 is LGHNA, CDR2 YSLEER, per germline. CDR3 length equals 16 residues. V lost 1 base and J lost 0, with 12 bases in between.

This clonotype was counted ten times or more. The chain combines TRBV5-1 with TRBJ2-1; 8 bases align to TRBD2. Looked up from germline, CDR1 is SGHRS and CDR2 is YFSETQ. This CDR3 has 15 residues. V lost 4 bases to trimming and J lost 3 bases; unmatched junction nucleotides: 6. The DNA for the CDR3 is TGCGCCAGCAGCCGGGGGGGGATTAGCTACAATGAGCAGTTCTTC. Amino acid sequence: CASSRGGISYNEQFF.

A few counts support this clonotype. V usage is TRBV7-9 and J usage is TRBJ2-5, with D possibly called TRBD1 or TRBD2 (5 bases each). V dropped 5 bases and J dropped 0 bases, with 16 bases sitting between them. Germline values: CDR1 SEHNR, CDR2 FQNEAQ (reference sequence). CDR3 size: 16 residues. This CDR3 reads CASSRLGTPNQETQYF. Written as DNA, the CDR3 is TGTGCCAGCAGCCGCCTCGGGACGCCCAACCAAGAGACCCAGTACTTC.

This clonotype was observed a handful of times. This chain links TRBV20-1 with TRBJ1-1; no reliable D call. CDR3 length: 12 residues. CDR1 is DFQATT, CDR2 SNEGSKA, per germline (reference sequence). Between the trimmed V and J ends, which lost 3 bases and 3 bases, there was a span of 8 bases. DNA of the CDR3: TGCAGTGCTAGTTATCAGGACACTGAAGCTTTCTTT. Its protein is CSASYQDTEAFF.

Of note for this clonotype: The junction does not match germline at one end; this may be a read error. The chain employs TRBV12-3 or TRBV12-4 and TRBJ2-7, with TRBD2 as a possible D gene (7 bases). The CDR3 is made up of 13 amino acids. Here the CDR3 DNA reads TGTGCCAGCAGCCTGGGAGGGGGTTACGAGCAGTGCTTC. Translating gives CASSLGGGYEQCF.

Many counts were recorded for this clonotype. The chain joins TRBV7-9 to TRBJ2-6; D is undetermined. V was trimmed by 1 base and J by 0 bases, leaving 4 bases between them. CDR1 is SEHNR, CDR2 FQNEAQ, per germline (reference sequence). This CDR3 has 15 residues. The DNA for the CDR3 is TGTGCCAGCAGCTTAGGCCGCTCTGGGGCCAACGTCCTGACTTTC. It yields the protein CASSLGRSGANVLTF.